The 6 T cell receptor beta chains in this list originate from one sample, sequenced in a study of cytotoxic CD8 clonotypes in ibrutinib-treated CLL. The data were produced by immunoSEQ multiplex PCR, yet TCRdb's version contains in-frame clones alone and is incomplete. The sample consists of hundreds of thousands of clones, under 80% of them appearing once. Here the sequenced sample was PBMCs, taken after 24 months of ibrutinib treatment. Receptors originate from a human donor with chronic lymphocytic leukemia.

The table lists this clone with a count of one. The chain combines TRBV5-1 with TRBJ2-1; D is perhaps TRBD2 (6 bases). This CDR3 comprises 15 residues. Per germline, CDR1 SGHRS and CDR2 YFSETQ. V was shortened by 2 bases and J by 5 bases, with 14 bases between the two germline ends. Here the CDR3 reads CASSFGGVRDNEQFF. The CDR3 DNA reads TGCGCCAGCAGCTTCGGGGGAGTGCGGGACAATGAGCAGTTCTTC.

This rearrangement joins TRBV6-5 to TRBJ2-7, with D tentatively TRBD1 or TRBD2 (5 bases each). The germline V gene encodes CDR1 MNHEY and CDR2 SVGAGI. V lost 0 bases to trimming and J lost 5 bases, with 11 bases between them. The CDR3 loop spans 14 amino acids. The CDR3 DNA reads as TGTGCCAGCAGTTACTCTTGGGGGAACAACGAGCAGTACTTC. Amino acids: CASSYSWGNNEQYF.

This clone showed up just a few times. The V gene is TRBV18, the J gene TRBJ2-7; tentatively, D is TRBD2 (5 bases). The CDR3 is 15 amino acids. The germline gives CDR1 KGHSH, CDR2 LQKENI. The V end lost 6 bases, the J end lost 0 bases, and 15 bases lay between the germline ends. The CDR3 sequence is CASSPDEGASYEQYF. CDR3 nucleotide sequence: TGTGCCAGCTCCCCGGACGAGGGAGCCTCCTACGAGCAGTACTTC.

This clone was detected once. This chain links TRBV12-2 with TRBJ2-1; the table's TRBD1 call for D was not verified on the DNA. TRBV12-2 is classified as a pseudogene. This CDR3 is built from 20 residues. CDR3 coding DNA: TGTGCAAGTCGCTTAGGCTTTCTCGGGCGACAGGAAAAAACCTACAATGAGCAGTTCTTC. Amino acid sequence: CASRLGFLGRQEKTYNEQFF.

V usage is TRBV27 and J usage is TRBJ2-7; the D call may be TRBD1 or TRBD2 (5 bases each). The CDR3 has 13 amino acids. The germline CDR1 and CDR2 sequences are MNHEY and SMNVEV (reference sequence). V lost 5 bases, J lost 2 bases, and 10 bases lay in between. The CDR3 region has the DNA TGTGCCAGCAGTCGGGACGGACCCTACGAGCAGTACTTC. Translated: CASSRDGPYEQYF.

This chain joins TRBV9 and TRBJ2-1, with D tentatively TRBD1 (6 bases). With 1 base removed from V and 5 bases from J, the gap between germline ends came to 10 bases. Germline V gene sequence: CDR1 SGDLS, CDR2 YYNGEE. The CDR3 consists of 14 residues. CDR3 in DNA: TGTGCCAGCAGCGTAAATCGGGACAACAATGAGCAGTTCTTC. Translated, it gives CASSVNRDNNEQFF.